What follows are 4 T cell receptor beta chains derived from one specimen sequenced in a study of cytomegalovirus exposure and HLA in healthy donors. Primers for the PCR totalled 60 Vbeta and 13 Jbeta. Some clones are missing from TCRdb's copy, which holds only in-frame ones; the method was immunoSEQ multiplex PCR. The sample comprises under 200,000 clones, around 68% of which are singletons, and about 2.9% rests with the top ten. Specimen: PBMCs. Source of these receptors: a man in his forties in good health and CMV-seronegative.

The chain links TRBV7-8 to TRBJ2-7, with 11 bases aligning to TRBD1. The CDR3 runs 18 residues. Trimming took 1 base from V and 4 from J; bases not matched to a gene: 12. Germline CDR1 reads SGHVS; CDR2 reads FQNEAQ. The CDR3 nucleotides read TGTGCCAGCAGCTTAGTCTCGGGGACAGGGGGTCCTAGTTACGAGCAGTACTTC. Translated, it gives CASSLVSGTGGPSYEQYF.

This clone appeared once. The rearrangement links TRBV7-2 to TRBJ1-5; no clear D gene. Trimming took 1 base from V and 1 from J, leaving 8 bases between them. CDR3 length: 15 amino acids. Germline CDR1 and CDR2: SGHTA and FQGNSA. CDR3 amino acids: CASSLVGGSNQPQHF. CDR3 sequence (DNA): TGTGCCAGCAGCTTAGTTGGAGGGAGCAATCAGCCCCAGCATTTT.

The gene calls are TRBV5-4 and TRBJ2-2; 12 nucleotides match TRBD2. This CDR3 contains 15 residues. Germline CDR1 reads SGHNT; CDR2 reads YYREEE (reference sequence). Trimming took 5 bases from V and 7 from J; bases not matched to a gene: 6. The chain's CDR3 is CASSLLAGGGGELFF. DNA for the CDR3: TGTGCCAGCAGTTTACTAGCGGGAGGTGGCGGGGAGCTGTTTTTT.

V gene TRBV5-6 combines with J gene TRBJ1-1, with 7 bases aligning to TRBD1. CDR3 length: 14 residues. Germline V gene sequence: CDR1 SGHDT, CDR2 YYEEEE. Losses at the gene ends were 6 bases for V and 3 bases for J; bases not matched to a gene: 8. The CDR3 here is CASIPRGLDTEAFF. CDR3 coding DNA: TGTGCCAGCATCCCCAGGGGGTTGGACACTGAAGCTTTCTTT.